This T cell receptor beta chain was captured in a study of OX40 agonist ivuxolimab in advanced cancers. On the study more broadly: Intravenous ivuxolimab at 0.01 to 10 mg/kg was given to patients every 2 weeks. Cancers in dose escalation were hepatocellular, melanoma, renal cell and head and neck.

Data came from immunoSEQ multiplex PCR; TCRdb stores just in-frame clones and leaves some out. The data contain more than 45,000 clones, around 86% of them seen just once; the ten biggest clones take up about 0.8%. The CDR3 length is 19 residues. CDR1 is SGHNT and CDR2 is YENEEA in the germline V gene. V lost 1 base to trimming and J lost 0 bases; unmatched junction nucleotides: 10. Sequences were derived from CD4+ or CD8+ T cells sorted from blood, sampled in a trial of the OX40 agonist ivuxolimab. V usage is TRBV11-3 and J usage is TRBJ2-3, with 10 nucleotides matching TRBD1. The receptor's source is an adult with an advanced solid tumor such as melanoma, head and neck, liver or kidney cancer. In DNA form, the CDR3 reads TGTGCCAGCAGCTTAGGGGTCTCCGGGACAGGGGCTAGCACAGATACGCAGTATTTT. It yields the protein CASSLGVSGTGASTDTQYF.